This T cell receptor beta chain appears in the sequencing data of a study of blood T cell repertoires in COVID-19. The J segment lost 1 base and the V segment lost 0 bases, leaving 6 bases of the junction unmatched. The CDR3 is made up of 17 amino acids. CDR1 is SGHNT, CDR2 YYREEE, per germline (reference sequence). Data came from immunoSEQ multiplex PCR; TCRdb stores just in-frame clones and leaves some out. Of 45,000 or so clones listed, 87% are singletons. The sequenced sample consisted of peripheral blood. The origin of this receptor is a woman older than 75 with active COVID-19. The J gene is TRBJ2-1, the V gene TRBV5-4, with 8 bases lining up with TRBD1. CDR3 sequence: CASSLDGTGRSYNEQFF. CDR3 nucleotide sequence: TGTGCCAGCAGCTTGGATGGGACAGGAAGGTCCTACAATGAGCAGTTCTTC.